These 20 T cell receptor beta chains share one sample of origin, sequenced in a study of blood T cell repertoires in COVID-19. Sequencing was performed with immunoSEQ multiplex PCR; in TCRdb, only in-frame clones are kept and a portion is missing. In the table there are about 290,000 clones, roughly 90% of which are singletons. Sequencing was performed on peripheral blood. The receptors were sampled from a man in his forties with acute or convalescent COVID-19.

This clone appeared once. The gene calls are TRBV11-2 and TRBJ2-3, with D perhaps matching TRBD1 (5 bases). The CDR3 consists of 16 residues. With 4 bases removed from V and 5 bases from J, the gap between germline ends came to 19 bases. Germline V gene sequence: CDR1 SGHAT, CDR2 FQNNGV. CDR3 nucleotides: TGTGCCAGCAGCTCTGATATGGGGCACTGGGAAGATACGCAGTATTTT. The encoded protein is CASSSDMGHWEDTQYF.

This clone has only one observation. This chain connects TRBV3-1 (or the pseudogene TRBV3-2) to TRBJ1-2; tentatively, D is TRBD1 (6 bases). The CDR3 sequence is 15 residues long. With 4 bases removed from V and 0 bases from J, the gap between germline ends came to 12 bases. Germline values: CDR1 LGHDT, CDR2 YNNKEL (reference sequence). CDR3 residues: CASSPAAGANYGYTF. For the CDR3, the DNA is TGTGCCAGCAGCCCGGCGGCAGGGGCTAACTATGGCTACACCTTC.

The rearrangement links TRBV2 to TRBJ1-2; the match to TRBD1 covers 7 bases. The length of the CDR3 is 15 residues. The germline gives CDR1 SNHLY, CDR2 FYNNEI. Losses at the gene ends were 0 bases for V and 4 bases for J; bases not matched to a gene: 5. CDR3 sequence (DNA): TGTGCCAGCAGTGAAGCGCAAGGGGGCGGCTATGGCTACACCTTC. This translates into CASSEAQGGGYGYTF.

The J gene is TRBJ1-3, the V gene TRBV5-1, with D unresolved. The CDR3 runs to 15 residues. Germline CDR1 SGHRS, CDR2 YFSETQ. With 0 bases removed from V and 2 bases from J, the gap between germline ends came to 9 bases. The CDR3: CASSLVYLPGNTIYF. CDR3 bases: TGCGCCAGCAGCTTGGTCTACCTCCCTGGAAACACCATATATTTT. Using reference TRBV5-1 and TRBJ1-3 for the parts outside the CDR3, the full variable domain is KAGVTQTPRYLIKTRGQQVTLSCSPISGHRSVSWYQQTPGQGLQFLFEYFSETQRNKGNFPGRFSGRQFSNSRSEMNVSTLELGDSALYLCASSLVYLPGNTIYFGEGSWLTVV.

The J gene is TRBJ2-2, the V gene TRBV19; D is unresolved. V was shortened by 8 bases and J by 1 base, with 17 bases between the two germline ends. Germline V lookup: CDR1 LNHDA, CDR2 SQIVND (reference sequence). This CDR3 comprises 16 residues. Written as DNA, the CDR3 is TGTGCCAGTCTCCCCAGTGTTGCCCTGAACACCGGGGAGCTGTTTTTT. Amino acids: CASLPSVALNTGELFF.

The rearrangement uses TRBV6-6 and TRBJ1-2; D is undetermined. Germline V gene sequence: CDR1 MNHNY, CDR2 SVGAGI (reference sequence). The CDR3 has 11 amino acids. V shed 4 bases and J shed 7 bases, with 7 bases lying between them. CDR3 in amino acids: CASSFLGGYTF. The CDR3 nucleotides read TGTGCCAGCAGTTTTCTCGGTGGCTACACCTTC.

The chain combines TRBV2 with TRBJ2-2, with 11 bases aligning to TRBD2. V lost 2 bases and J lost 7; bases outside the gene matches: 9. Germline loops: CDR1 SNHLY, CDR2 FYNNEI. This CDR3 contains 17 residues. The CDR3 loop reads CASSEYRSGGAGGELFF. CDR3 DNA sequence: TGTGCCAGCAGTGAATATCGTAGCGGGGGGGCCGGCGGGGAGCTGTTTTTT. The whole variable domain, filled in from reference TRBV2 and TRBJ2-2, reads EPEVTQTPSHQVTQMGQEVILRCVPISNHLYFYWYRQILGQKVEFLVSFYNNEISEKSEIFDDQFSVERPDGSNFTLKIRSTKLEDSAMYFCASSEYRSGGAGGELFFGEGSRLTVL.

The J gene is TRBJ2-7, the V gene TRBV7-3, with 11 bases identical to TRBD2. The CDR3 is 14 amino acids. Germline V gene sequence: CDR1 SGHTA, CDR2 FQGTGA. The V gene end was trimmed by 5 bases and the J gene end by 6 bases; junction bases not matched to a gene: 6. The CDR3 reads CASSILAGAAEQYF. The DNA for the CDR3 is TGTGCCAGCAGCATACTAGCGGGGGCAGCCGAGCAGTACTTC.

The J gene is TRBJ1-6, the V gene TRBV25-1, with TRBD1 matching 7 bases. The CDR3 contains 15 residues. Germline V gene lookup returns CDR1 MGHDK and CDR2 SYGVNS. V lost 8 bases, J lost 8 bases, and 12 bases stayed unmatched. This CDR3 reads CASRYRGSEDSPLHF. CDR3 coding DNA: TGTGCCAGCCGGTACAGGGGATCTGAGGATTCACCCCTCCACTTT.

V gene TRBV2 combines with J gene TRBJ1-1; TRBD1 might be the D (5 bases). Germline CDR1 is SNHLY and CDR2 is FYNNEI. V was clipped by 8 bases and J by 1 base, with 14 bases between them. The CDR3 runs 14 residues. DNA for the CDR3: TGTGCCAGCTCCCCGCTGGGGGGGAACACTGAAGCTTTCTTT. Protein product: CASSPLGGNTEAFF.

This chain connects TRBV25-1 to TRBJ1-2; no clear D gene. CDR3 length: 14 residues. Looked up from germline, CDR1 is MGHDK and CDR2 is SYGVNS. Trimming pared 5 bases from V and 4 bases from J, leaving 14 bases between. This CDR3 is CASSSSGFSYGYTF. Here the CDR3 DNA reads TGTGCCAGCAGTTCCTCGGGGTTTTCCTATGGCTACACCTTC.

The CDR3 nucleotides read TGTGCCACCGGTCGTAGCTCCTATAATTCACCCCTCCACTTT. It translates to CATGRSSYNSPLHF. The chain employs TRBV15 and TRBJ1-6; D unresolved. The CDR3 contains 14 residues. Trimming pared 8 bases from V and 0 bases from J, leaving 8 bases between. Looked up from germline, CDR1 is LNHNV and CDR2 is YYDKDF (reference sequence).

The rearrangement joins TRBV5-1 to TRBJ1-2, with 7 positions matching TRBD1. The CDR3 runs 14 residues. With 4 bases clipped from V and 3 bases from J, the junction kept 6 bases outside the gene matches. Germline V lookup: CDR1 SGHRS, CDR2 YFSETQ. DNA of the CDR3: TGCGCCAGCAGCCGAGCCACAGGGGACTATGGCTACACCTTC. Protein sequence: CASSRATGDYGYTF.

The V gene is TRBV11-2, the J gene TRBJ2-7; 8 positions agree with TRBD2. V trimming: 8 bases; J trimming: 4 bases; junction bases outside the gene matches: 7. The CDR3 sequence is 13 residues long. CDR1 SGHAT and CDR2 FQNNGV come from the germline V gene. The CDR3 sequence: CASSWGGGYEQYF. Here the CDR3 DNA reads TGTGCCAGCTCTTGGGGCGGGGGGTACGAGCAGTACTTC.

The chain recombines TRBV10-1 with TRBJ2-3; possibly TRBD2 for D (5 bases). The CDR3 has 13 amino acids. Germline CDR1 WNHNN, CDR2 SYGVQD (reference sequence). Trimming shortened V by 6 bases and J by 1 base, and 8 bases separated the two germline ends. The CDR3, as DNA: TGCGCCAGCAGAGGTAGCGGCACAGATACGCAGTATTTT. This translates into CASRGSGTDTQYF.

This clone was detected a few times. The chain has TRBV4-2 and TRBJ1-1; D call uncertain. The CDR3 totals 13 residues. CDR1 is LGHNA, CDR2 YNFKEQ, per germline. Trimming shortened V by 4 bases and J by 4 bases, and 10 bases separated the two germline ends. This CDR3 reads CASSPQTTTEAFF. The CDR3 DNA reads TGTGCCAGCAGCCCACAGACTACCACTGAAGCTTTCTTT.

This rearrangement joins TRBV5-4 to TRBJ1-2; D is undetermined. Germline assignment: CDR1 SGHNT and CDR2 YYREEE (reference sequence). V shed 4 bases and J shed 10 bases, with 23 bases lying between them. The length of the CDR3 is 15 residues. The CDR3 bases are TGTGCCAGCAGCCCGGGTAATCCTAAGTCGGCCCTCTACACCTTC. Translating gives CASSPGNPKSALYTF.

The chain carries TRBV15 and TRBJ1-6; D is possibly TRBD1 (6 bases). V lost 5 bases and J 10 bases, leaving 21 bases between the germline ends. Germline V CDR1 and CDR2: LNHNV, YYDKDF (reference sequence). CDR3 size: 16 residues. CDR3 nucleotide sequence: TGTGCCACCAGCCCGGGGACAAGGGAGCCTCGCTCACCCCTCCACTTT. It translates to CATSPGTREPRSPLHF.

This clone was seen a few times. J is TRBJ1-2 and V is TRBV11-2, with unresolved D. Looked up from germline, CDR1 is SGHAT and CDR2 is FQNNGV. CDR3 length: 13 amino acids. Trimming took off 4 bases at V and 4 bases at J, with 10 bases between the two ends. For the CDR3, the DNA is TGTGCCAGCAGCTCCCTCGGTACCTATGGCTACACCTTC. This encodes CASSSLGTYGYTF.

This chain links TRBV5-8 with TRBJ1-5; TRBD1 is a possible D gene (6 bases). Germline values: CDR1 SGHTS, CDR2 YDEGEE. Trimming stripped 1 base from V and 8 bases from J, with 16 bases between. The CDR3 consists of 15 residues. In DNA, the CDR3 is TGTGCCAGCAGCTTGTCAGGGGCAGGGTTGAAGCCCCAGCATTTT. This codes for CASSLSGAGLKPQHF.